Sequencing of this T cell receptor (beta chain) was carried out in a study of PD-L1 blockade in urothelial cancer. Study-level information: The patients first took atezolizumab in the mid-2010s, receiving 1,200 mg intravenously every 3 weeks. Male patients with bladder-origin urothelial cancer numbered about nine tenths of the roughly 29.

Study-level findings and limits: Pretreatment TCR clonality in blood under the median foretold superior survival.

On this clone itself: Antigen specificity is unknown.

The CDR3 sequence is 15 residues long. The V gene's germline CDR1 is MNHNS and CDR2 SASEGT. Unmatched junction bases numbered 10, after V lost 8 bases and J lost 2 bases. Assay: immunoSEQ multiplex PCR; the TCRdb copy retains only in-frame clones and omits some. Of some 110,000 clones in the sample, approximately 89% are singletons; the top ten hold approximately 3.8%. Regarding time point: peripheral blood 6 weeks after treatment start. The chain joins TRBV6-1 to TRBJ2-7; 9 bases align to TRBD1. The clonotype comes from a man aged 55-75 years with urothelial cancer. The starting material was PBMCs, obtained around atezolizumab (anti-PD-L1) treatment. The CDR3 spells CASVLTGTGTYEQYF. The CDR3 coding sequence is TGTGCCAGCGTGCTTACCGGGACAGGGACCTACGAGCAGTACTTC.